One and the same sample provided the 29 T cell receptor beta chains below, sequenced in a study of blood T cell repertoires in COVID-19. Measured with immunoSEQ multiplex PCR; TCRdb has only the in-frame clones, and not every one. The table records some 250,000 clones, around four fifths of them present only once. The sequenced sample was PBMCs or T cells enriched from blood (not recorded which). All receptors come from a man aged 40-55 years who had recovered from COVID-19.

CDR3 bases: TGTGCCAGCAGCCTCAGGGCGTCGGGTGGATCACCCCTCCACTTT. Encoded protein: CASSLRASGGSPLHF. The chain joins TRBV11-2 to TRBJ1-6, with D possibly being TRBD1 (5 bases). Trimming cost V 5 bases and J 10 bases, with 18 bases left between them. The CDR3 length is 15 residues. From germline, CDR1 is SGHAT and CDR2 FQNNGV.

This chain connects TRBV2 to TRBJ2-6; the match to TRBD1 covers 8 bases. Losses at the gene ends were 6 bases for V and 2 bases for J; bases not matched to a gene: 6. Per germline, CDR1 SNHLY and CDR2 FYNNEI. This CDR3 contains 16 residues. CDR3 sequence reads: CASSRAGGAGANVLTF. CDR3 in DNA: TGTGCCAGCAGCCGCGCAGGGGGCGCTGGGGCCAACGTCCTGACTTTC. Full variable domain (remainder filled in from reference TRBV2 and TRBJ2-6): EPEVTQTPSHQVTQMGQEVILRCVPISNHLYFYWYRQILGQKVEFLVSFYNNEISEKSEIFDDQFSVERPDGSNFTLKIRSTKLEDSAMYFCASSRAGGAGANVLTFGAGSRLTVL.

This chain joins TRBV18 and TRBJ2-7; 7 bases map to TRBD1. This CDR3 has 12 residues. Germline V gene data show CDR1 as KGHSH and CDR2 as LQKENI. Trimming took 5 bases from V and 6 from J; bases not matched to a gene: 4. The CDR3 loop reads CASSTGVFEQYF. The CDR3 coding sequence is TGTGCCAGCTCAACAGGGGTGTTCGAGCAGTACTTC.

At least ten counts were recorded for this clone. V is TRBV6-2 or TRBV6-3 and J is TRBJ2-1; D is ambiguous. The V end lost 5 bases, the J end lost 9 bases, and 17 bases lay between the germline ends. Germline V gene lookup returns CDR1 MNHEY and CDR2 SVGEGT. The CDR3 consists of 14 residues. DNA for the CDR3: TGTGCCAGCAGTCCGTTGAGTTTAACCACTGAGCAGTTCTTC. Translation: CASSPLSLTTEQFF.

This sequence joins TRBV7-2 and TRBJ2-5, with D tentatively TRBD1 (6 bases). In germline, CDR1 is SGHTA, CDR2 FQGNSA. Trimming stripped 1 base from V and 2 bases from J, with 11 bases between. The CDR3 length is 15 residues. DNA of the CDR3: TGTGCCAGCAGCTTAGAGGCCAGGGGTCAAGAGACCCAGTACTTC. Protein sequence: CASSLEARGQETQYF.

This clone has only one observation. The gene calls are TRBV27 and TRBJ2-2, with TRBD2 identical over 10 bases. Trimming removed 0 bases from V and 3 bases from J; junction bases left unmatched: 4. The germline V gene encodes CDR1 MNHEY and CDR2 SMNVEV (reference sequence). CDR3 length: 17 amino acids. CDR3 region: CASSLSSGGAYTGELFF. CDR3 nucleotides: TGTGCCAGCAGTTTATCCAGCGGGGGGGCATACACCGGGGAGCTGTTTTTT.

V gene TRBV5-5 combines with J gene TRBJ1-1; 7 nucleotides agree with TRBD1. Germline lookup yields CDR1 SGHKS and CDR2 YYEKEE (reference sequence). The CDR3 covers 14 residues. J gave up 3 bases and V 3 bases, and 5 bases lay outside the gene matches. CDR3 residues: CASSWATGYTEAFF. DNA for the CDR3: TGTGCCAGCAGCTGGGCGACAGGGTACACTGAAGCTTTCTTT.

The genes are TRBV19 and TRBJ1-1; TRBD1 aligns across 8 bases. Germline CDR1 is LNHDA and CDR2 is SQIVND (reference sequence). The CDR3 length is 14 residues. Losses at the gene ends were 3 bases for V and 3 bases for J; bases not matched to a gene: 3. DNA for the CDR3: TGTGCCAGTAGTATCCAGGGGGCGTACACTGAAGCTTTCTTT. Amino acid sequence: CASSIQGAYTEAFF.

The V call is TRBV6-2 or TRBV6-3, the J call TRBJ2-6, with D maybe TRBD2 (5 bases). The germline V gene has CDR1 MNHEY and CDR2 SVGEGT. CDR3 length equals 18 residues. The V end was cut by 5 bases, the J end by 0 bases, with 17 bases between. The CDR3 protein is CASSLLVDFPSGANVLTF. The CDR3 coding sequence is TGTGCCAGCAGTCTCCTGGTGGACTTTCCCTCTGGGGCCAACGTCCTGACTTTC.

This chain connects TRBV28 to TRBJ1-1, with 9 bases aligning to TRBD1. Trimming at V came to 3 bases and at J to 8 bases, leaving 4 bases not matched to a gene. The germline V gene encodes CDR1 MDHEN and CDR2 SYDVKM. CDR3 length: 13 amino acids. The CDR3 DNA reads TGTGCCAGCAGTTTTACGGACAGGGGAGAAGCTTTCTTT. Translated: CASSFTDRGEAFF.

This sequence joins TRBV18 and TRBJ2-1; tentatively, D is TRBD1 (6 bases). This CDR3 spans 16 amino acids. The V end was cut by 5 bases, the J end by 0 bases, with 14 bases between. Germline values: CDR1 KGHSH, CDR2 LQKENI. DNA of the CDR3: TGTGCCAGCTCAAACCGACAGGACCCCTCCTACAATGAGCAGTTCTTC. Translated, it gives CASSNRQDPSYNEQFF.

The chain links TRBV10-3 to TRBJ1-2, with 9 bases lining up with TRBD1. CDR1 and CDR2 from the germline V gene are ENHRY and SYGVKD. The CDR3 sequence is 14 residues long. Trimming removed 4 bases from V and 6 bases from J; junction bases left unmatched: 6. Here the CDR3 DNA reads TGTGCCATCAGTGTAGACAGGGGGGAGGATGGCTACACCTTC. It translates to CAISVDRGEDGYTF.

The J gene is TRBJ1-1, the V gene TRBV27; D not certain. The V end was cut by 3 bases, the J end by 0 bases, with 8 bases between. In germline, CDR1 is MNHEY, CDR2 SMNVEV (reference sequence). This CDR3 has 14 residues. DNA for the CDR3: TGTGCCAGCAGTTTGAATCCAGTGAACACTGAAGCTTTCTTT. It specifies CASSLNPVNTEAFF.

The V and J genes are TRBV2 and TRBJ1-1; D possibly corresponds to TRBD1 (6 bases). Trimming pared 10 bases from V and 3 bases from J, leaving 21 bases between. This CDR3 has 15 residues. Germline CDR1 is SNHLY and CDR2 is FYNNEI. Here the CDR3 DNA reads TGTGCCATCGGCGGTGTCGGGGGGGCCCACACTGAAGCTTTCTTT. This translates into CAIGGVGGAHTEAFF.

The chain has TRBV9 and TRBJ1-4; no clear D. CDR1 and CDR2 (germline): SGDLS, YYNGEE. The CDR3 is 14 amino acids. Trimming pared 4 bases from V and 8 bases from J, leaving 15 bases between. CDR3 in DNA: TGTGCCAGCAGCCTCGAGGTAGGAGGAGAAAAACTGTTTTTT. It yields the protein CASSLEVGGEKLFF. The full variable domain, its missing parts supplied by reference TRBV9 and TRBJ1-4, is DSGVTQTPKHLITATGQRVTLRCSPRSGDLSVYWYQQSLDQGLQFLIQYYNGEERAKGNILERFSAQQFPDLHSELNLSSLELGDSALYFCASSLEVGGEKLFFGSGTQLSVL.

CDR3 sequence (DNA): TGTGCCTGGAGTGTCGGACTAGCGGGGGGTCAAGAGACCCAGTACTTC. Translation gives CAWSVGLAGGQETQYF. V is TRBV30 and J is TRBJ2-5; TRBD2 matches 14 bases. V dropped 0 bases and J dropped 2; count of bases not matched to a gene: 2. CDR3 length: 16 residues. The V gene's germline CDR1 is GTSNPN and CDR2 SVGIG (reference sequence).

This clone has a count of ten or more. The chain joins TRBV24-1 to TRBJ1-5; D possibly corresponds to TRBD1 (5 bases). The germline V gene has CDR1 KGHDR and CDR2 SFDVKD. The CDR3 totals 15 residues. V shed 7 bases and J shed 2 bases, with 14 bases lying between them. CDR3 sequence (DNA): TGTGCCACCAGCCCCGGGGGGATGCGCAATCAGCCCCAGCATTTT. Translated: CATSPGGMRNQPQHF.

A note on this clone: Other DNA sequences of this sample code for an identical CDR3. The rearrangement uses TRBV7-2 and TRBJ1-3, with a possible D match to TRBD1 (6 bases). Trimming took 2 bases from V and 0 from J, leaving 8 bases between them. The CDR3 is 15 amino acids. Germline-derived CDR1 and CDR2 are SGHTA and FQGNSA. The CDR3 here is CASSLRGGSGNTIYF. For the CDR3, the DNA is TGTGCCAGCAGCTTAAGAGGGGGCTCTGGAAACACCATATATTTT.

Written as DNA, the CDR3 is TGCGCCAGCAGCTTGTTAGGAGGGCAGGGTGGTGAAAAACTGTTTTTT. Its protein product is CASSLLGGQGGEKLFF. The V call is TRBV5-1, the J call TRBJ1-4, with a weak D call TRBD1 (5 bases). The V end was cut by 1 base, the J end by 7 bases, with 17 bases between. The CDR3 is made up of 16 amino acids. CDR1 is SGHRS, CDR2 YFSETQ, per germline.

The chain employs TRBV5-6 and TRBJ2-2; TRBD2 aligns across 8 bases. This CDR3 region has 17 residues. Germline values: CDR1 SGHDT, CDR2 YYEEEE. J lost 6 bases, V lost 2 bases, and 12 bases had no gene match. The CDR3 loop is CASSFFRAGAKPGELFF. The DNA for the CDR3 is TGTGCCAGCAGCTTTTTCCGAGCGGGGGCCAAGCCCGGGGAGCTGTTTTTT.

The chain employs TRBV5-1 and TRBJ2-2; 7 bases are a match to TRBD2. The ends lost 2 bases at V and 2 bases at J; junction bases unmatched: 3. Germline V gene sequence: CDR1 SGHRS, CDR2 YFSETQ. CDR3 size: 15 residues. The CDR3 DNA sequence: TGCGCCAGCAGCTTCGCGGGAGTTAACACCGGGGAGCTGTTTTTT. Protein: CASSFAGVNTGELFF.

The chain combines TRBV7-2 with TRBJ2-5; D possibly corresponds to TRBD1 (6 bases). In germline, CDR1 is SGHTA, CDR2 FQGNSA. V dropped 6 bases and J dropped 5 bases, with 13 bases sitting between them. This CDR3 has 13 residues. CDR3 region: CASRFGGVETQYF. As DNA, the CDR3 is TGTGCCAGCAGATTTGGGGGCGTGGAGACCCAGTACTTC.

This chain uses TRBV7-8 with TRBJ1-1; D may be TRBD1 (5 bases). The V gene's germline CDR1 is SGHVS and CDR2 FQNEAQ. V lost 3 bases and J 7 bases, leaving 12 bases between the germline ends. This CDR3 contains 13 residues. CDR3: CASSFQGAYEAFF. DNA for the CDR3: TGTGCCAGCAGCTTTCAGGGCGCCTATGAAGCTTTCTTT.

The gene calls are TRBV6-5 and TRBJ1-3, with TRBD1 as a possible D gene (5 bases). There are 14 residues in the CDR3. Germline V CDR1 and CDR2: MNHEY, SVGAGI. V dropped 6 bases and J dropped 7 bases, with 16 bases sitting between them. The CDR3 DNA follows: TGTGCCAGCAGCCCCCACGGGGGGATGAACACCATATATTTT. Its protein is CASSPHGGMNTIYF.

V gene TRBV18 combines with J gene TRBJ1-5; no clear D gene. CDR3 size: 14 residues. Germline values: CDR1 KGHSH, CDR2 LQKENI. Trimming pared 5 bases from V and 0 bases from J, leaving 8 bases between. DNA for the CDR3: TGTGCCAGCTCATCAGAAATTAGCAATCAGCCCCAGCATTTT. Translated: CASSSEISNQPQHF.

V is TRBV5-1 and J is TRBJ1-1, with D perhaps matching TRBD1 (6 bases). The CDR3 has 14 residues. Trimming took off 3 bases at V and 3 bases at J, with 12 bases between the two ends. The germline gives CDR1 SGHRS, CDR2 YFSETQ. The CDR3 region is CASSSTKGDTEAFF. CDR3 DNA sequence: TGCGCCAGCAGCTCCACAAAGGGGGACACTGAAGCTTTCTTT.

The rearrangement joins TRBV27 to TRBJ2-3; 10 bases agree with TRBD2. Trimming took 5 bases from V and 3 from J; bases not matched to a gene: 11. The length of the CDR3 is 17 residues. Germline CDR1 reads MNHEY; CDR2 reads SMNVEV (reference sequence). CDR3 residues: CASSRLAGGWGTDTQYF. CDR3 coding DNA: TGTGCCAGCAGTCGGTTAGCGGGGGGCTGGGGGACAGATACGCAGTATTTT.

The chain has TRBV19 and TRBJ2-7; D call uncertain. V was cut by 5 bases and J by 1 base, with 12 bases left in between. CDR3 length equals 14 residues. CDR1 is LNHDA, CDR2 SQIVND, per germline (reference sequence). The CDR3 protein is CASSVLGMSYEQYF. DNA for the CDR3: TGTGCCAGTAGTGTACTGGGCATGTCCTACGAGCAGTACTTC.

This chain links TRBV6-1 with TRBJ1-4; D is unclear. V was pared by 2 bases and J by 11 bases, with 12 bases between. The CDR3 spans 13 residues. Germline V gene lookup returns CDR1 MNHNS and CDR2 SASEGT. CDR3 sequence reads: CASSEQLMSKLFF. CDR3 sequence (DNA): TGTGCCAGCAGTGAACAATTAATGAGTAAACTGTTTTTT.